This TCR beta chain emerged from a study of identical twins. The CDR3 has 14 residues. Germline values: CDR1 DFQATT, CDR2 SNEGSKA (reference sequence). V was pared by 3 bases and J by 0 bases, with 9 bases between. Every donor was a healthy Caucasian. Template switching created a universal primer site, and the cDNA included unique molecular identifiers. MiXCR was run by TCRdb on the 5' RACE reads, yielding one entry per CDR3 protein. The sample contains about 240,000 distinct CDR3 sequences, over 9.5% of which appear only once. This clonotype came up a few times. Its target is unknown. Findings of the study overall: For zero-insertion analyses, partial confounding could come from invariant MAIT and iNKT cells.

The sequence was obtained from a man in his fifties in good health. The rearrangement uses TRBV20-1 and TRBJ1-3; possibly TRBD1 for D (5 bases). Sequenced input: memory T cells sorted from blood. The CDR3 bases are TGCAGTGCTAGTCTCGGGGCCTCTGGAAACACCATATATTTT. This sequence encodes CSASLGASGNTIYF.